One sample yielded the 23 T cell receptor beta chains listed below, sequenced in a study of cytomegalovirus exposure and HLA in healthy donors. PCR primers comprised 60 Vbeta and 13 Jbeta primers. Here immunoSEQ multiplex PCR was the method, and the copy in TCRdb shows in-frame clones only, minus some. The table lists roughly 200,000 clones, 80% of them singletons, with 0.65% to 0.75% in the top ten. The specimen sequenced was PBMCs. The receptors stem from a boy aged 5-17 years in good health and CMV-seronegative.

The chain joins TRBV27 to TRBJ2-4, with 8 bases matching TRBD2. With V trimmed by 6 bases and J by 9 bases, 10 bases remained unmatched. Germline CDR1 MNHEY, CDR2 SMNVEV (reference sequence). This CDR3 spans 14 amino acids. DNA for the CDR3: TGTGCCAGCAGCTTAGCGGGAACCATCGGCATTCAGTACTTC. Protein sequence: CASSLAGTIGIQYF.

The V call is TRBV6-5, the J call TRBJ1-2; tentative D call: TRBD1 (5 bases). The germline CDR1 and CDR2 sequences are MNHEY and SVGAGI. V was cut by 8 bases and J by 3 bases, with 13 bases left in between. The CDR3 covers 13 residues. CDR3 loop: CASGPGGYYGYTF. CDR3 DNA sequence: TGTGCCAGCGGGCCCGGGGGATACTATGGCTACACCTTC.

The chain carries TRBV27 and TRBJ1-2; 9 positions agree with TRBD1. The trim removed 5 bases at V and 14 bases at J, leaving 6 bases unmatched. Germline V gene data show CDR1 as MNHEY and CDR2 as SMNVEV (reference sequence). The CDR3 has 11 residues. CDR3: CASSRGTGKTF. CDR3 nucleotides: TGTGCCAGCAGTAGGGGGACAGGGAAGACCTTC.

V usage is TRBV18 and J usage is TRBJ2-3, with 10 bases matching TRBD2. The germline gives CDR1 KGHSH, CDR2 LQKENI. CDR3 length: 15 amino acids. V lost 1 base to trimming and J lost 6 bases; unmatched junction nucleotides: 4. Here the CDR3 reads CASSPLLAGEDTQYF. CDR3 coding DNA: TGTGCCAGCTCACCACTCCTAGCGGGGGAGGATACGCAGTATTTT.

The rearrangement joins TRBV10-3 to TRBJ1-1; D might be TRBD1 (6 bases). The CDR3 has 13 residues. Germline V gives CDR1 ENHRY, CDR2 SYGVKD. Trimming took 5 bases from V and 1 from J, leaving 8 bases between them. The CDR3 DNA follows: TGTGCCATCAGTCGGGACACGAACACTGAAGCTTTCTTT. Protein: CAISRDTNTEAFF.

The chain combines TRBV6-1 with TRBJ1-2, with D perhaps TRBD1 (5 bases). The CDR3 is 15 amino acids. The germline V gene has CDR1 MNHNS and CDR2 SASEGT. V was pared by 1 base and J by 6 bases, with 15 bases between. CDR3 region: CASSEESGGAHGYTF. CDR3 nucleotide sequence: TGTGCCAGCAGTGAAGAATCCGGAGGGGCGCATGGCTACACCTTC.

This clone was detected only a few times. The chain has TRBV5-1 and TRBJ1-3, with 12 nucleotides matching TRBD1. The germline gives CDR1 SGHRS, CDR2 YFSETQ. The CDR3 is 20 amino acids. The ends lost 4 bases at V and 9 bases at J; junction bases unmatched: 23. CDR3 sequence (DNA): TGCGCCAGCAGCCTCCACGGTCCCGGGACAGGGGGCCCATGGGGGGGCACCATATATTTT. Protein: CASSLHGPGTGGPWGGTIYF.

The CDR3 spells CASFMHGTGNTEAFF. CDR3 DNA: TGTGCCAGCTTCATGCATGGGACAGGGAACACTGAAGCTTTCTTT. The J gene is TRBJ1-1, the V gene TRBV6-5, with TRBD1 matching 8 bases. The V gene's germline CDR1 is MNHEY and CDR2 SVGAGI. The CDR3 has 15 amino acids. Trimming cost V 8 bases and J 1 base; bases outside gene matches: 9.

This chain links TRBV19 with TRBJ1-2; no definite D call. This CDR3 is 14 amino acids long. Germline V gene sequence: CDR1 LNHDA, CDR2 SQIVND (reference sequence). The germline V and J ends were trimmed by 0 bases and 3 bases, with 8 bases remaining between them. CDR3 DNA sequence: TGTGCCAGTAGTATAGAGTCAGGATACTATGGCTACACCTTC. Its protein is CASSIESGYYGYTF. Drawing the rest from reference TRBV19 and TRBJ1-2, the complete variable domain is DGGITQSPKYLFRKEGQNVTLSCEQNLNHDAMYWYRQDPGQGLRLIYYSQIVNDFQKGDIAEGYSVSREKKESFPLTVTSAQKNPTAFYLCASSIESGYYGYTFGSGTRLTVV.

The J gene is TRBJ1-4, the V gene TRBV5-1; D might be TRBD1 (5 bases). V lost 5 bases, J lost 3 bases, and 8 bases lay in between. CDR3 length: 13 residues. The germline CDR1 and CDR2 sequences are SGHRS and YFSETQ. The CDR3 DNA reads TGCGCCAGCAGTAGGGGTGCTAATGAAAAACTGTTTTTT. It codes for CASSRGANEKLFF.

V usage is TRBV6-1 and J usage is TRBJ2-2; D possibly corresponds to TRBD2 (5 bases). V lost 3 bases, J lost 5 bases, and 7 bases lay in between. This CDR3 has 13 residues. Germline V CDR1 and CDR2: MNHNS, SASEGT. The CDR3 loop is CASSETTTGELFF. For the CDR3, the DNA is TGTGCCAGCAGTGAGACTACGACCGGGGAGCTGTTTTTT.

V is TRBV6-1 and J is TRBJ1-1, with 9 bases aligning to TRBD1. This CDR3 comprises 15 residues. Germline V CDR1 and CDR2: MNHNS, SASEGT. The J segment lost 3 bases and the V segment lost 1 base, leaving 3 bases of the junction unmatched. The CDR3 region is CASSEVGDRDTEAFF. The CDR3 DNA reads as TGTGCCAGCAGTGAAGTGGGGGACAGGGACACTGAAGCTTTCTTT.

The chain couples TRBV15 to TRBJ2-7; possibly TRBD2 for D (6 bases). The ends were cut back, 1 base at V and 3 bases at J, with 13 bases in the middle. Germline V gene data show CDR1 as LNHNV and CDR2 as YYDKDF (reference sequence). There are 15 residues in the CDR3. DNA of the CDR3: TGTGCCACCAGCAGAGGCCGGGGGTTAGACTACGAGCAGTACTTC. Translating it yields CATSRGRGLDYEQYF.

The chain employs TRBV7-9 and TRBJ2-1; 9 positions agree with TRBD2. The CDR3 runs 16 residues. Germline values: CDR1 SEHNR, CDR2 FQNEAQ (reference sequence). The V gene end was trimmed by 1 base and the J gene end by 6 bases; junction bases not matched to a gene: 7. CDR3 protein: CASSLVGTSSSNEQFF. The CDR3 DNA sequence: TGTGCCAGCAGCTTAGTAGGGACTAGCTCTAGCAATGAGCAGTTCTTC. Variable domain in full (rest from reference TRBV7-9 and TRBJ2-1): DTGVSQNPRHKITKRGQNVTFRCDPISEHNRLYWYRQTLGQGPEFLTYFQNEAQLEKSRLLSDRFSAERPKGSFSTLEIQRTEQGDSAMYLCASSLVGTSSSNEQFFGPGTRLTVL.

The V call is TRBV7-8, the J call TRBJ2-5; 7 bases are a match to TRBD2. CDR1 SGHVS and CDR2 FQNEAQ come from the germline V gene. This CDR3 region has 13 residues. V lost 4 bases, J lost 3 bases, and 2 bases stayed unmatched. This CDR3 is CASSSLAEETQYF. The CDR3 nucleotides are TGTGCCAGCAGCTCCCTAGCGGAAGAGACCCAGTACTTC.

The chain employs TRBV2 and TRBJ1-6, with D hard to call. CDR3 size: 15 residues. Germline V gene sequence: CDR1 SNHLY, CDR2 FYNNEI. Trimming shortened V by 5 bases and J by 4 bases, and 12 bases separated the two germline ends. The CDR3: CASSSLGRYNSPLHF. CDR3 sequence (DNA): TGTGCCAGCAGTTCTCTCGGGAGGTATAATTCACCCCTCCACTTT.

CDR3 in amino acids: CASSEVGRTEAFF. The CDR3 DNA reads as TGTGCCAGCAGTGAAGTGGGCCGTACTGAAGCTTTCTTT. This chain joins TRBV6-1 and TRBJ1-1, with D unresolved. V lost 1 base and J 5 bases, leaving 8 bases between the germline ends. The CDR3 contains 13 residues. Germline CDR1 MNHNS, CDR2 SASEGT.

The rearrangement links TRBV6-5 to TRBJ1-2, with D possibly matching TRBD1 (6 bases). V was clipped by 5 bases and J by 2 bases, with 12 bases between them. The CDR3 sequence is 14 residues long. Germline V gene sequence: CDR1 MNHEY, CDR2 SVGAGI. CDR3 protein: CASSLGQSNYGYTF. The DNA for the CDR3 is TGTGCCAGCAGTCTCGGACAGAGCAACTATGGCTACACCTTC.

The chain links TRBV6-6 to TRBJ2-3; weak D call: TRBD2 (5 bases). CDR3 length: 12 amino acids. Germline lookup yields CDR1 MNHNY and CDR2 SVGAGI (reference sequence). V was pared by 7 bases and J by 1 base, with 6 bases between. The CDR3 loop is CASTGGTDTQYF. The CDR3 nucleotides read TGTGCCAGCACCGGGGGCACAGATACGCAGTATTTT.

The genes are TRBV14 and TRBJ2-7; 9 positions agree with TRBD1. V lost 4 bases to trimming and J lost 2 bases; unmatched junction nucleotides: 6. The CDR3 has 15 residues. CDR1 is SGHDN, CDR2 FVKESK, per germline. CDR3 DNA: TGTGCCAGCAGCCGACCGGGACAGGGCACCTACGAGCAGTACTTC. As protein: CASSRPGQGTYEQYF.

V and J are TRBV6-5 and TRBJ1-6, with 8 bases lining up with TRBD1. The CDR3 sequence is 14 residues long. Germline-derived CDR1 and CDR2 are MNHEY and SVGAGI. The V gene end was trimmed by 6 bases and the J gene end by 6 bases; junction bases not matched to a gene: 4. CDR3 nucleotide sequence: TGTGCCAGCAGGGAAGACAGGGGTAATTCACCCCTCCACTTT. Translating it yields CASREDRGNSPLHF.

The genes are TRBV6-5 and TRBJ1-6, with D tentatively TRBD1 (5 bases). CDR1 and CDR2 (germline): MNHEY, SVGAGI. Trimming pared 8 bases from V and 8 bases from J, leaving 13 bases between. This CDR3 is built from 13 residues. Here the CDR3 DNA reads TGTGCCAGCCGACGGGGGACTGATTCACCCCTCCACTTT. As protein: CASRRGTDSPLHF.

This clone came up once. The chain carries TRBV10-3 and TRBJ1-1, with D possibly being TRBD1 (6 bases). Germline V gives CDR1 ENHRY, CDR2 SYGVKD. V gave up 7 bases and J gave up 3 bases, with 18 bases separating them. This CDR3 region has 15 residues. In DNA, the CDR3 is TGTGCCATCACTTTCTCGGGGGGCGACGACACTGAAGCTTTCTTT. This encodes CAITFSGGDDTEAFF.